These T cell receptor beta chains were read from a single sample in a study of shared clonotypes between healthy human individuals. TCRdb's table, derived via immunoSEQ multiplex PCR, lists solely in-frame clones and lacks some. The sample has hundreds of thousands of clones, about 96% seen once. Sequenced: naive CD4+ T cells sorted from blood. The receptor set was obtained from a woman aged 30 to 39 in good health. The CDR3 runs from the conserved cysteine through the conserved F or W. D genes are given only for firm matches. Not every row has a clone size; where given, it reads once, few, many or a size class.

-	TRBD2	TRBV6-5	TRBJ2-3	TGTGCCAGCAGCTCCCGGCTAGCGGGAGGGGTTACGCAGTATTTT	CASSSRLAGGVTQYF
-	-	TRBV4-1	TRBJ2-7	TGCGCCAGCAGCCAACAAGACCGGCCCCAATTTCTCTACGAGCAGTACTTC	CASSQQDRPQFLYEQYF
-	-	TRBV9	TRBJ2-5	TGTGCCAGCAGCTTGGGACGGAAACAAGAGACCCAGTACTTC	CASSLGRKQETQYF
-	-	TRBV27	TRBJ1-2	TGTGCCAGCAGTGGGGGCAGTCGGACTAACTATGGCTACACCTTC	CASSGGSRTNYGYTF
once	TRBD1	TRBV5-4	TRBJ1-5	TGTGCCAGCAGCTTGGAAGGACAGGGCCCCAATCAGCCCCAGCATTTT	CASSLEGQGPNQPQHF
-	-	TRBV18	TRBJ2-7	TGTGCCAGCTCGGTTTCGGGGAGCTCCTACGAGCAGTACTTC	CASSVSGSSYEQYF
-	TRBD1	TRBV30	TRBJ1-1	TGTGCCTGGAGTGTATTGGGGACAGGGATCTGGAACACTGAAGCTTTCTTT	CAWSVLGTGIWNTEAFF
-	-	TRBV1	TRBJ2-2	TGCACCAGCAGCCAGTCCCTAGCGAGCAACACCGGGGAGCTGTTTTTT	CTSSQSLASNTGELFF
-	-	TRBV7-9	TRBJ2-3	TGTGCCAGCAGCTTGATTTCGGGAGATACGCAGTATTTT	CASSLISGDTQYF
once	-	TRBV5-1	TRBJ2-7	TGCGCCAGCAGCTTGGCCGAAGCACAGGCGCAGTACTTC	CASSLAEAQAQYF
-	-	TRBV28	TRBJ2-5	TGTGCCCGGGAGGGGGCTCCAGAGACCCAGTACTTC	CAREGAPETQYF
-	-	TRBV6-6	TRBJ2-7	TGTGCCAGCAGTCGGGACGGATACGAGCAGTACTTC	CASSRDGYEQYF
-	TRBD2	TRBV5-5	TRBJ2-7	TGTGCCAGCAGCAAGGGACTAGCGGGCTCCTACGAGCAGTACTTC	CASSKGLAGSYEQYF
-	-	TRBV7-9	TRBJ2-1	TGTGCCTGCCGAAGAGGCTACAATGAGCAGTTCTTC	CACRRGYNEQFF
-	-	TRBV11-2	TRBJ2-7	TGTGCCAGCAGCTTAGCAACCGGGACCGTTTCCTACGAGCAGTACTTC	CASSLATGTVSYEQYF
-	-	TRBV27	TRBJ2-3	TGTGCCAGCCTCCGCACAGATACGCAGTATTTT	CASLRTDTQYF
-	-	TRBV18	TRBJ1-1	TGTGCCAGCTCACCTTTGGAGAACACTGAAGCTTTCTTT	CASSPLENTEAFF